This T cell receptor beta chain was recovered during a study of neoadjuvant nivolumab and ipilimumab in lung cancer. Study conclusions and caveats: From pretherapy to surgery, tumor richness and clonality rose with dual therapy. Only a single major-pathologic-response sample was available for clonality analysis.

Of note for this clone: The target antigen is unknown.

Assay used: immunoSEQ multiplex PCR; TCRdb lists only in-frame clones, some missing. The sample contains several thousand clones, 75% to 80% of which appear only once. The CDR3 length is 15 residues. Trimming removed 5 bases at V and 0 bases at J, with 12 bases between. Per germline, CDR1 SGHRS and CDR2 YFSETQ. The TCR was taken from an adult with non-small cell lung cancer. V usage is TRBV5-1 and J usage is TRBJ1-3; D ambiguous. The sequences come from adjacent normal lung tissue, collected after neoadjuvant nivolumab, alone or with ipilimumab, at or shortly before surgery. CDR3 protein: CASRQLSGSGNTIYF. The CDR3 nucleotides read TGCGCCAGCAGACAGCTTTCCGGCTCTGGAAACACCATATATTTT. The full variable domain, completed using reference TRBV5-1 and TRBJ1-3, is KAGVTQTPRYLIKTRGQQVTLSCSPISGHRSVSWYQQTPGQGLQFLFEYFSETQRNKGNFPGRFSGRQFSNSRSEMNVSTLELGDSALYLCASRQLSGSGNTIYFGEGSWLTVV.